The 7 T cell receptor beta chains listed next were all sequenced from one sample in a study of shared clonotypes between healthy human individuals. TCRdb keeps only in-frame clones here, not all; method: immunoSEQ multiplex PCR. Of about 580,000 clones listed, 95% to 98% are singletons. CD45RO-negative, CCR7-selected cells formed the naive CD8 fraction, which excluded terminally differentiated effector memory CD45RA+ cells. Sequencing input: naive CD8+ T cells sorted from blood. The receptors were gathered from a man aged 30 to 39 in good health.

The CDR3 DNA sequence: TGTGCCAGCAGCTCCCCCCCGGATGAGCAGTACTTC. Its protein product is CASSSPPDEQYF. V usage is TRBV11-2 and J usage is TRBJ2-7; D gene uncertain. V lost 4 bases and J 7 bases, leaving 11 bases between the germline ends. The CDR3 consists of 12 residues. Germline-derived CDR1 and CDR2 are SGHAT and FQNNGV. The full variable domain, completed using reference TRBV11-2 and TRBJ2-7, is EAGVAQSPRYKIIEKRQSVAFWCNPISGHATLYWYQQILGQGPKLLIQFQNNGVVDDSQLPKDRFSAERLKGVDSTLKIQPAKLEDSAVYLCASSSPPDEQYFGPGTRLTVT.

The chain recombines TRBV13 with TRBJ2-3; 9 nucleotides align to TRBD2. The CDR3 is 15 residues long. V was clipped by 1 base and J by 4 bases; unmatched bases: 3. CDR1 is PRHDT and CDR2 is FYEKMQ in the germline V gene (reference sequence). The CDR3: CASSLVLAGSDTQYF. CDR3 nucleotides: TGTGCCAGCAGCTTAGTTCTAGCGGGATCAGATACGCAGTATTTT.

The rearrangement joins TRBV10-3 to TRBJ2-3; the D is unclear. The CDR3 covers 11 residues. CDR1 ENHRY and CDR2 SYGVKD come from the germline V gene. V lost 4 bases to trimming and J lost 4 bases, with 3 bases between them. The CDR3 region has the DNA TGTGCCATCAGTGTATCAGATACGCAGTATTTT. The encoded protein is CAISVSDTQYF.

The chain links TRBV5-5 to TRBJ2-5, with D perhaps matching TRBD1 (6 bases). The CDR3 spans 20 residues. Trimming left V 1 base short and J 3 bases short, with 28 bases between. Germline CDR1 is SGHKS and CDR2 is YYEKEE (reference sequence). The CDR3 is CASSLSLEIVRAGEKETQYF. The DNA of the CDR3 is TGTGCCAGCAGCTTGTCCCTCGAAATTGTGCGGGCAGGGGAAAAAGAGACCCAGTACTTC.

V is TRBV7-9 and J is TRBJ2-5; a weak D match, TRBD1 (6 bases). V lost 1 base to trimming and J lost 5 bases, with 17 bases between them. Germline CDR1 SEHNR, CDR2 FQNEAQ (reference sequence). The CDR3 contains 16 residues. CDR3 residues: CASSLGDSNRAETQYF. The CDR3 DNA reads TGTGCCAGCAGCTTAGGTGACAGTAACAGGGCGGAGACCCAGTACTTC.

The count of this clone is one. The rearrangement links TRBV27 to TRBJ2-7; D may correspond to TRBD1 or TRBD2 (6 bases each). The CDR3 contains 14 residues. V lost 4 bases and J lost 3, with 13 bases in between. Germline-derived CDR1 and CDR2 are MNHEY and SMNVEV (reference sequence). The CDR3: CASSYRDGGYEQYF. CDR3 in DNA: TGTGCCAGCAGTTACAGGGACGGGGGCTACGAGCAGTACTTC.

This CDR3 is CASRYEAGALYEQYF. The CDR3 coding sequence is TGTGCCAGCAGATACGAAGCGGGAGCCCTCTACGAGCAGTACTTC. V and J are TRBV7-8 and TRBJ2-7, with 8 bases lining up with TRBD2. V dropped 6 bases and J dropped 3; count of bases not matched to a gene: 10. The CDR3 runs to 15 residues. Per germline, CDR1 SGHVS and CDR2 FQNEAQ.